These 25 T cell receptor beta chains came from one sample sequenced in a study of a mutant IDH1 vaccine in newly diagnosed glioma. The protocol was immunoSEQ multiplex PCR, while the TCRdb copy is restricted to in-frame clones and leaves out a portion. The data contain under 95,000 clones, over 75% of them singletons. No antigens are known for them. Time point indicated: week 5, during vaccination. Alongside topical imiquimod, each dose of vaccine comprised 300 ug of mutant IDH1 20-mer peptide. The sample here was PBMCs, taken from a glioma patient whose treatment included an IDH1 peptide vaccine. The source is a woman between 45 and 60 years old with glioma.

The chain carries TRBV28 and TRBJ1-2, with 12 bases identical to TRBD1. This CDR3 is 19 amino acids long. The ends lost 7 bases at V and 2 bases at J; junction bases unmatched: 17. Germline CDR1 reads MDHEN; CDR2 reads SYDVKM. The CDR3 sequence: CASTTQGGTGGDFNYGYTF. As DNA, the CDR3 is TGTGCCAGCACCACCCAGGGAGGGACAGGGGGCGATTTCAACTATGGCTACACCTTC.

The chain is built from TRBV27 and TRBJ1-2; TRBD1 might be the D (6 bases). Germline-derived CDR1 and CDR2 are MNHEY and SMNVEV (reference sequence). The CDR3 runs 14 residues. Trimming took 1 base from V and 7 from J, leaving 13 bases between them. The CDR3 DNA reads TGTGCCAGCAGTTTATATTGGGGGGCGCTTGGCTACACCTTC. The encoded protein is CASSLYWGALGYTF.

The rearrangement links TRBV5-1 to TRBJ2-5, with 10 bases that match TRBD1. The CDR3 has 14 amino acids. Germline V gives CDR1 SGHRS, CDR2 YFSETQ. Trimming cost V 5 bases and J 5 bases; bases outside gene matches: 6. In nucleotides, the CDR3 is TGCGCCAGCAGAACGACAGGGGGCGTCGAGACCCAGTACTTC. Amino acid sequence: CASRTTGGVETQYF.

In this sample, this clone turned up once. The chain's CDR3 is CASSYSRTGELFF. Here the CDR3 DNA reads TGTGCCAGCAGTTACTCACGCACCGGGGAGCTGTTTTTT. The chain is built from TRBV6-5 and TRBJ2-2; D is unresolved. The CDR3 has 13 amino acids. The V and J ends lost 0 bases and 4 bases respectively, with 3 bases between them. CDR1 and CDR2 (germline): MNHEY, SVGAGI.

This sequence joins TRBV18 and TRBJ2-5; TRBD2 matches 10 bases. The CDR3 loop spans 16 amino acids. Looked up from germline, CDR1 is KGHSH and CDR2 is LQKENI. Trimming took 3 bases from V and 3 from J; bases not matched to a gene: 7. In nucleotides, the CDR3 is TGTGCCAGCTCACCCCGGCCTAGCGGGAGTAAAGAGACCCAGTACTTC. Translation: CASSPRPSGSKETQYF.

The J gene is TRBJ1-2, the V gene TRBV19; D not resolved. V gave up 0 bases and J gave up 0 bases, with 14 bases separating them. This CDR3 comprises 17 residues. Germline CDR1 and CDR2: LNHDA and SQIVND (reference sequence). The CDR3 DNA is TGTGCCAGTAGTATAGACGGCAGACTCATACCTAACTATGGCTACACCTTC. It is translated as CASSIDGRLIPNYGYTF.

This rearrangement joins TRBV27 to TRBJ2-1, with 14 bases identical to TRBD2. Germline assignment: CDR1 MNHEY and CDR2 SMNVEV (reference sequence). J lost 9 bases, V lost 4 bases, and 5 bases had no gene match. This CDR3 has 15 residues. The CDR3 spells CASSSRLAGGGEQFF. The CDR3 DNA sequence: TGTGCCAGCAGTTCCAGACTAGCGGGAGGGGGTGAGCAGTTCTTC.

The CDR3: CASSLRGTSSYNEQFF. CDR3 nucleotide sequence: TGTGCCAGCAGCTTACGAGGGACTAGCTCCTACAATGAGCAGTTCTTC. The rearrangement joins TRBV7-2 to TRBJ2-1; 8 bases match TRBD2. CDR1 and CDR2 (germline): SGHTA, FQGNSA. The CDR3 is 16 amino acids. V lost 2 bases to trimming and J lost 0 bases; unmatched junction nucleotides: 3.

V and J are TRBV7-2 and TRBJ2-1; D call uncertain. Trimming cost V 0 bases and J 3 bases, with 6 bases left between them. CDR3 size: 14 residues. Germline V gene data show CDR1 as SGHTA and CDR2 as FQGNSA. As DNA, the CDR3 is TGTGCCAGCAGCTTAGCAGACAACTACAATGAGCAGTTCTTC. It encodes CASSLADNYNEQFF.

This chain links TRBV5-1 with TRBJ2-1; possible D gene TRBD1, 6 bases. The CDR3 is 15 residues long. Trimming removed 4 bases from V and 0 bases from J, with 11 bases in between. Looked up from germline, CDR1 is SGHRS and CDR2 is YFSETQ. CDR3 DNA: TGCGCCAGCAGCCCCGGACAGAGCTCCTACAATGAGCAGTTCTTC. The encoded protein is CASSPGQSSYNEQFF.

This rearrangement joins TRBV6-6 to TRBJ2-7; D unresolved. Germline V gene data show CDR1 as MNHNY and CDR2 as SVGAGI (reference sequence). The CDR3 is 14 residues long. Deletions cut 2 bases from V and 3 bases from J, with 11 bases between. CDR3 sequence: CASSYVGSDYEQYF. The CDR3 DNA reads TGTGCCAGCAGTTACGTGGGGTCGGACTACGAGCAGTACTTC.

The CDR3 region is CASSLPGQGGMSNQPQHF. The CDR3 DNA reads as TGTGCCAGCAGCTTACCGGGACAGGGAGGGATGTCGAATCAGCCCCAGCATTTT. The chain combines TRBV7-2 with TRBJ1-5; 9 bases fit TRBD1. The CDR3 extends over 18 amino acids. From germline, CDR1 is SGHTA and CDR2 FQGNSA. The V segment lost 2 bases and the J segment 4 bases; nucleotides outside the gene matches: 12.

This chain links TRBV7-2 with TRBJ1-1; D unclear. Germline V gene data show CDR1 as SGHTA and CDR2 as FQGNSA. Trimming pared 4 bases from V and 3 bases from J, leaving 12 bases between. The CDR3 covers 14 residues. CDR3 coding DNA: TGTGCCAGCAGCTCTTTCGAGTGGGACACTGAAGCTTTCTTT. Translating gives CASSSFEWDTEAFF.

The chain joins TRBV7-2 to TRBJ2-1, with no clear D. V was clipped by 5 bases and J by 0 bases, with 11 bases between them. This CDR3 is built from 15 residues. Germline CDR1 reads SGHTA; CDR2 reads FQGNSA. The CDR3 spells CASSIDLSSYNEQFF. The DNA for the CDR3 is TGTGCCAGCAGCATCGACCTGAGCTCCTACAATGAGCAGTTCTTC.

The genes are TRBV27 and TRBJ1-5, with TRBD1 matching over 8 bases. The CDR3 consists of 16 residues. V shed 7 bases and J 7 bases; nucleotides not matched to a gene: 15. CDR1 is MNHEY, CDR2 SMNVEV, per germline (reference sequence). CDR3 loop: CASTARAGGVWQPQHF. The CDR3 region has the DNA TGTGCCAGCACCGCACGGGCAGGGGGCGTTTGGCAGCCCCAGCATTTT.

The gene calls are TRBV7-3 and TRBJ1-1; no clear D gene. The CDR3 has 13 amino acids. The germline V gene has CDR1 SGHTA and CDR2 FQGTGA. Trimming removed 4 bases from V and 6 bases from J, with 12 bases in between. The CDR3 DNA reads TGTGCCAGCAGCTGGGATCCGGGCGCTGAAGCTTTCTTT. Its protein is CASSWDPGAEAFF.

This chain connects TRBV5-1 to TRBJ1-2, with a weak D call TRBD1 (6 bases). Germline V CDR1 and CDR2: SGHRS, YFSETQ. Trimming stripped 0 bases from V and 5 bases from J, with 14 bases between. This CDR3 has 15 amino acids. The CDR3 here is CASSLGSVGTYGYTF. The CDR3 bases are TGCGCCAGCAGCTTGGGATCCGTGGGGACATATGGCTACACCTTC.

The chain is built from TRBV10-3 and TRBJ2-1; 8 bases fit TRBD1. This CDR3 comprises 16 residues. Germline V lookup: CDR1 ENHRY, CDR2 SYGVKD. After removal of 0 bases from V and 3 bases from J, the junction contained 4 bases not matched to a gene. CDR3 sequence (DNA): TGTGCCATCAGTGAGTCAGGCAGGGGGCTCTACAATGAGCAGTTCTTC. This sequence encodes CAISESGRGLYNEQFF.

The genes are TRBV12-5 and TRBJ2-2; unclear D gene. Germline V gene sequence: CDR1 LGHNT, CDR2 FRNRAP. V dropped 6 bases and J dropped 0 bases, with 11 bases sitting between them. This CDR3 has 15 amino acids. The CDR3, as DNA: TGTGCTAGTGGCCCGTGGAGTTCGAACACCGGGGAGCTGTTTTTT. Its translation is CASGPWSSNTGELFF. The full variable domain, its missing parts supplied by reference TRBV12-5 and TRBJ2-2, is DARVTQTPRHKVTEMGQEVTMRCQPILGHNTVFWYRQTMMQGLELLAYFRNRAPLDDSGMPKDRFSAEMPDATLATLKIQPSEPRDSAVYFCASGPWSSNTGELFFGEGSRLTVL.

V gene TRBV5-5 combines with J gene TRBJ2-7; 8 bases align to TRBD1. The CDR3 spans 14 residues. J gave up 4 bases and V 4 bases, and 7 bases lay outside the gene matches. Germline V gene data show CDR1 as SGHKS and CDR2 as YYEKEE (reference sequence). The CDR3 protein is CASSPSGGWYEQYF. CDR3 DNA: TGTGCCAGCAGCCCTTCAGGGGGCTGGTACGAGCAGTACTTC.

The chain is built from TRBV14 and TRBJ2-1, with TRBD1 as a possible D gene (6 bases). CDR1 and CDR2 from the germline V gene are SGHDN and FVKESK. The CDR3 contains 15 residues. Trimming cost V 4 bases and J 4 bases, with 14 bases left between them. CDR3 region: CASSLRGSRYNEQFF. Written as DNA, the CDR3 is TGTGCCAGCAGCCTAAGGGGGAGTAGGTACAATGAGCAGTTCTTC.

The genes are TRBV7-2 and TRBJ2-2; 10 bases agree with TRBD2. CDR3 length: 16 residues. Germline-derived CDR1 and CDR2 are SGHTA and FQGNSA. V shed 3 bases, J shed 6 bases, and the junction held 7 bases outside the gene matches. CDR3 region: CASSFASGSGAGELFF. CDR3 DNA sequence: TGTGCCAGCAGCTTCGCTAGCGGGAGTGGTGCCGGGGAGCTGTTTTTT.

This chain links TRBV18 with TRBJ2-1; 11 positions match TRBD2. Germline lookup yields CDR1 KGHSH and CDR2 LQKENI. The CDR3 consists of 18 residues. The ends lost 3 bases at V and 0 bases at J; junction bases unmatched: 7. For the CDR3, the DNA is TGTGCCAGCTCACCTAGGGCTAGCGGGAGGACCTCCTACAATGAGCAGTTCTTC. This sequence encodes CASSPRASGRTSYNEQFF.

The V call is TRBV7-9, the J call TRBJ2-5; D might be TRBD1 (5 bases). CDR1 is SEHNR, CDR2 FQNEAQ, per germline (reference sequence). V lost 5 bases and J lost 4, with 11 bases in between. The CDR3 runs to 13 residues. CDR3 sequence reads: CASSQTAGETQYF. CDR3 bases: TGTGCCAGCAGCCAGACAGCCGGAGAGACCCAGTACTTC.

About this clone: The junction departs from germline at one end; a sequencing error may be responsible. This sequence joins TRBV6-1 and TRBJ2-7; a weak D match, TRBD2 (6 bases). CDR1 is MNHNS, CDR2 SASEGT, per germline. The CDR3 totals 16 residues. CDR3 protein: CAISELASAAGHEQYF. The CDR3 coding sequence is TGTGCCATCAGTGAACTAGCTAGCGCAGCTGGCCACGAGCAGTACTTC.